The 2 T cell receptor beta chains below all came from one sample that was sequenced in a study of T cell responses to AZD1222 COVID-19 vaccine. The assay was immunoSEQ multiplex PCR, and TCRdb's table has in-frame clones only and misses some. The sample lists over 85,000 clones; about 85% were seen once. Sequencing used peripheral blood, obtained on day 0 of AZD1222 vaccination. The source of these receptors is an adult in good health.

V is TRBV19 and J is TRBJ1-2, with 8 bases matching TRBD1. J lost 4 bases, V lost 8 bases, and 6 bases had no gene match. Germline V gives CDR1 LNHDA, CDR2 SQIVND (reference sequence). The CDR3 runs 13 residues. Here the CDR3 DNA reads TGTGCCAGTCGCAGACAGGGGATCTATGGCTACACCTTC. It yields the protein CASRRQGIYGYTF. Looking up the rest from reference TRBV19 and TRBJ1-2 gives the full variable domain: DGGITQSPKYLFRKEGQNVTLSCEQNLNHDAMYWYRQDPGQGLRLIYYSQIVNDFQKGDIAEGYSVSREKKESFPLTVTSAQKNPTAFYLCASRRQGIYGYTFGSGTRLTVV.

The CDR3 is CASSELGRAGELFF. The DNA of the CDR3 is TGTGCCAGCAGTGAACTGGGGAGGGCCGGGGAGCTGTTTTTT. The genes are TRBV6-1 and TRBJ2-2, with TRBD2 matching 7 bases. The V gene's germline CDR1 is MNHNS and CDR2 SASEGT. The trim removed 2 bases at V and 6 bases at J, leaving 3 bases unmatched. The CDR3 has 14 residues.